A single sample gave rise to the 30 T cell receptor beta chains below, sequenced in a study of blood T cell repertoires in COVID-19 (dated by TCRdb to about 2020). The protocol used for the library was the immunoSEQ multiplex PCR assay. TCRdb stores this immuneACCESS table with in-frame sequences only. Part of the clones is absent; in the studies checked, under half of the shortfall reflects unresolved V genes, and no reason is known for the rest. The sample table shows approximately 180,000 clones, and 89% are seen once. In total, the top ten clones hold approximately 2.1% of the sample. The material sequenced was PBMCs or T cells enriched from blood (not recorded which). The receptors derive from a woman in her thirties or forties with acute COVID-19.

This chain connects TRBV3-1 (or the pseudogene TRBV3-2) to TRBJ1-1, with TRBD1 identical over 7 bases. J lost 7 bases, V lost 6 bases, and 5 bases had no gene match. The CDR3 spans 12 residues. The germline V gene encodes CDR1 LGHDT and CDR2 YNNKEL (reference sequence). The CDR3 bases are TGTGCCAGCAGGCGAACAGGGGATGAAGCTTTCTTT. Translation: CASRRTGDEAFF.

This clone appeared a few times. The chain combines TRBV14 with TRBJ1-2; 8 positions match TRBD1. After removal of 4 bases from V and 5 bases from J, the junction contained 9 bases not matched to a gene. This CDR3 is built from 15 residues. CDR1 and CDR2 from the germline V gene are SGHDN and FVKESK. In DNA, the CDR3 is TGTGCCAGCAGCCGACCTGGGACAGGTCAATATGGCTACACCTTC. It encodes CASSRPGTGQYGYTF. Using reference TRBV14 and TRBJ1-2 for the parts outside the CDR3, the full variable domain is EAGVTQFPSHSVIEKGQTVTLRCDPISGHDNLYWYRRVMGKEIKFLLHFVKESKQDESGMPNNRFLAERTGGTYSTLKVQPAELEDSGVYFCASSRPGTGQYGYTFGSGTRLTVV.

This clone was observed a handful of times. This chain connects TRBV6-2 or TRBV6-3 to TRBJ1-2; D gene ambiguous. V lost 2 bases and J lost 3, with 7 bases in between. This CDR3 contains 13 residues. The germline V gene has CDR1 MNHEY and CDR2 SVGEGT. CDR3 residues: CASSYTGDYGYTF. The CDR3 nucleotides read TGTGCCAGCAGTTACACCGGAGACTATGGCTACACCTTC.

The V and J genes are TRBV10-3 and TRBJ1-4; 7 bases line up with TRBD1. The CDR3 spans 16 residues. Germline-derived CDR1 and CDR2 are ENHRY and SYGVKD. V gave up 3 bases and J gave up 1 base; unmatched junction bases: 5. Here the CDR3 DNA reads TGTGCCATCAGTGACCACAGGGGCTTAACTAATGAAAAACTGTTTTTT. Residues: CAISDHRGLTNEKLFF.

The chain couples TRBV5-8 to TRBJ2-1; 9 bases align to TRBD2. This CDR3 has 15 amino acids. Germline CDR1 and CDR2: SGHTS and YDEGEE. With V trimmed by 1 base and J by 7 bases, 6 bases remained unmatched. CDR3 coding DNA: TGTGCCAGCAGCTTGAGATTAGCGGGAGTAAATGAGCAGTTCTTC. Amino acids: CASSLRLAGVNEQFF. Looking up the rest from reference TRBV5-8 and TRBJ2-1 gives the full variable domain: EAGVTQSPTHLIKTRGQQATLRCSPISGHTSVYWYQQALGLGLQFLLWYDEGEERNRGNFPPRFSGRQFPNYSSELNVNALELEDSALYLCASSLRLAGVNEQFFGPGTRLTVL.

The chain couples TRBV7-2 to TRBJ2-3; no clear D. The germline gives CDR1 SGHTA, CDR2 FQGNSA. Trimming stripped 3 bases from V and 0 bases from J, with 7 bases between. The CDR3 is 14 residues long. The CDR3 DNA reads as TGTGCCAGCAGCTTCGAGCCTAGCACAGATACGCAGTATTTT. Translated: CASSFEPSTDTQYF.

The chain recombines TRBV3-1 (or the pseudogene TRBV3-2) with TRBJ1-5, with a possible D match to TRBD1 (6 bases). Trimming shortened V by 2 bases and J by 7 bases, and 15 bases separated the two germline ends. The CDR3 is 15 amino acids. Germline V gene data show CDR1 as LGHDT and CDR2 as YNNKEL (reference sequence). CDR3 region: CASSQKLSQGQPQHF. The CDR3 DNA reads TGTGCCAGCAGCCAAAAATTGAGCCAGGGGCAGCCCCAGCATTTT.

This rearrangement joins TRBV5-1 to TRBJ1-1; D call uncertain. The germline V gene encodes CDR1 SGHRS and CDR2 YFSETQ. The CDR3 loop spans 13 amino acids. V lost 0 bases to trimming and J lost 6 bases, with 9 bases between them. CDR3 residues: CASSLEAGAEAFF. CDR3 nucleotides: TGCGCCAGCAGCTTGGAGGCAGGCGCTGAAGCTTTCTTT.

This chain links TRBV19 with TRBJ1-1, with 8 positions matching TRBD1. The CDR3 covers 15 residues. Germline assignment: CDR1 LNHDA and CDR2 SQIVND (reference sequence). Trimming cost V 7 bases and J 1 base; bases outside gene matches: 8. DNA of the CDR3: TGTGCCAGTACCCCCTCGACAGGGGAGAACACTGAAGCTTTCTTT. Residues: CASTPSTGENTEAFF.

This clone was counted between two and nine times. J is TRBJ1-5 and V is TRBV30; TRBD1 is a possible D gene (6 bases). Germline V lookup: CDR1 GTSNPN, CDR2 SVGIG (reference sequence). This CDR3 spans 15 amino acids. V was clipped by 3 bases and J by 1 base, with 13 bases between them. The CDR3 DNA is TGTGCCTGGAGCGAGGACAGCTTAAGCAATCAGCCCCAGCATTTT. Amino acids: CAWSEDSLSNQPQHF.

The rearrangement joins TRBV2 to TRBJ2-1; 12 nucleotides match TRBD2. V shed 4 bases, J shed 6 bases, and the junction held 16 bases outside the gene matches. The CDR3 has 19 residues. The germline gives CDR1 SNHLY, CDR2 FYNNEI. CDR3 in amino acids: CASSGGGLAGGRRGNEQFF. The CDR3 DNA reads as TGTGCCAGCAGTGGAGGAGGGCTAGCGGGAGGGCGTCGAGGCAATGAGCAGTTCTTC.

As to this clone: In the same sample, other DNA sequences code for this CDR3. The CDR3 nucleotides read TGTGCCATCAGAGACAGGGCGGGGACTGAAGCTTTCTTT. As protein: CAIRDRAGTEAFF. The chain couples TRBV10-3 to TRBJ1-1, with 7 bases matching TRBD1. The V gene's germline CDR1 is ENHRY and CDR2 SYGVKD. The junction had 6 bases not matched to a gene; V was cut back by 6 bases and J by 5 bases. CDR3 length: 13 residues.

The chain has TRBV7-8 and TRBJ1-6; 7 bases are shared with TRBD1. This CDR3 region has 18 residues. From germline, CDR1 is SGHVS and CDR2 FQNEAQ. Trimming took 7 bases from V and 3 from J; bases not matched to a gene: 15. CDR3 nucleotides: TGTGCCAGCACCATCGAACGTAGGGGACAGTTCTATAATTCACCCCTCCACTTT. Protein sequence: CASTIERRGQFYNSPLHF.

Details on this clone: Additional DNA sequences in this sample encode the identical CDR3. V usage is TRBV11-3 and J usage is TRBJ2-3, with D possibly TRBD2 on 5 matching bases. The CDR3 sequence is 14 residues long. Per the germline V gene, CDR1 is SGHNT and CDR2 is YENEEA. V was pared by 1 base and J by 2 bases, with 7 bases between. The CDR3 DNA sequence: TGTGCCAGCAGCTTAGGCGGGCCCACAGATACGCAGTATTTT. This translates into CASSLGGPTDTQYF.

The CDR3 loop is CASSTGQFNQPQHF. The CDR3 DNA is TGTGCCAGCAGCACCGGACAGTTTAATCAGCCCCAGCATTTT. The rearrangement uses TRBV11-2 and TRBJ1-5; maybe TRBD1 (6 bases). Germline values: CDR1 SGHAT, CDR2 FQNNGV. V was shortened by 5 bases and J by 4 bases, with 12 bases between the two germline ends. The CDR3 is 14 residues long.

This chain connects TRBV19 to TRBJ1-6; D unclear. Per the germline V gene, CDR1 is LNHDA and CDR2 is SQIVND (reference sequence). This CDR3 is 16 amino acids long. V was shortened by 3 bases and J by 4 bases, with 13 bases between the two germline ends. CDR3: CASSILAGEYNSPLHF. For the CDR3, the DNA is TGTGCCAGTAGTATCCTAGCGGGCGAGTATAATTCACCCCTCCACTTT. The full variable domain, rest sourced from reference TRBV19 and TRBJ1-6, is DGGITQSPKYLFRKEGQNVTLSCEQNLNHDAMYWYRQDPGQGLRLIYYSQIVNDFQKGDIAEGYSVSREKKESFPLTVTSAQKNPTAFYLCASSILAGEYNSPLHFGNGTRLTVT.

This chain connects TRBV28 to TRBJ1-5; 9 positions match TRBD1. The V and J ends lost 6 bases and 0 bases, in that order; junction bases with no gene match: 12. Germline V CDR1 and CDR2: MDHEN, SYDVKM. The CDR3 is made up of 18 amino acids. Here the CDR3 reads CASRPDRGGDHSNQPQHF. The DNA of the CDR3 is TGTGCCAGCAGACCCGACAGGGGGGGTGACCATAGCAATCAGCCCCAGCATTTT. The full variable domain, its missing parts supplied by reference TRBV28 and TRBJ1-5, is DVKVTQSSRYLVKRTGEKVFLECVQDMDHENMFWYRQDPGLGLRLIYFSYDVKMKEKGDIPEGYSVSREKKERFSLILESASTNQTSMYLCASRPDRGGDHSNQPQHFGDGTRLSIL.

The genes are TRBV7-2 and TRBJ2-3; the D gene is possibly TRBD1 (5 bases). Germline lookup yields CDR1 SGHTA and CDR2 FQGNSA. Deletions cut 5 bases from V and 2 bases from J, with 14 bases between. CDR3 length: 15 residues. The CDR3 sequence: CASSPQGRLTDTQYF. Here the CDR3 DNA reads TGTGCCAGCAGCCCCCAGGGCCGACTCACAGATACGCAGTATTTT.

CDR3 in DNA: TGTGCCACCACTACAGGGAGGGTTCGCAATCAGCCCCAGCATTTT. It encodes CATTTGRVRNQPQHF. The chain uses TRBV19 and TRBJ1-5; the D gene is possibly TRBD1 (6 bases). The V end lost 10 bases, the J end lost 2 bases, and 18 bases lay between the germline ends. CDR1 LNHDA and CDR2 SQIVND come from the germline V gene (reference sequence). The CDR3 runs 15 residues.

This chain uses TRBV5-6 with TRBJ1-1; TRBD1 agrees at 7 bases. Per germline, CDR1 SGHDT and CDR2 YYEEEE. V lost 4 bases and J lost 2; bases outside the gene matches: 5. The CDR3 loop spans 14 amino acids. CDR3 amino acids: CASSPDRINTEAFF. CDR3 nucleotide sequence: TGTGCCAGCAGCCCGGACAGGATAAACACTGAAGCTTTCTTT. Full variable domain (remainder filled in from reference TRBV5-6 and TRBJ1-1): DAGVTQSPTHLIKTRGQQVTLRCSPKSGHDTVSWYQQALGQGPQFIFQYYEEEERQRGNFPDRFSGHQFPNYSSELNVNALLLGDSALYLCASSPDRINTEAFFGQGTRLTVV.

The chain employs TRBV5-1 and TRBJ2-7, with 8 bases aligning to TRBD1. Germline V lookup: CDR1 SGHRS, CDR2 YFSETQ. Losses at the gene ends were 4 bases for V and 0 bases for J; bases not matched to a gene: 3. This CDR3 contains 14 residues. CDR3 region: CASSQQGDSYEQYF. DNA for the CDR3: TGCGCCAGCAGCCAACAGGGGGACTCCTACGAGCAGTACTTC. Looking up the rest from reference TRBV5-1 and TRBJ2-7 gives the full variable domain: KAGVTQTPRYLIKTRGQQVTLSCSPISGHRSVSWYQQTPGQGLQFLFEYFSETQRNKGNFPGRFSGRQFSNSRSEMNVSTLELGDSALYLCASSQQGDSYEQYFGPGTRLTVT.

The rearrangement uses TRBV7-8 and TRBJ1-2; possible D gene TRBD1, 5 bases. Germline values: CDR1 SGHVS, CDR2 FQNEAQ. The CDR3 consists of 15 residues. Trimming stripped 1 base from V and 1 base from J, with 10 bases between. CDR3 loop: CASSLESTVNYGYTF. For the CDR3, the DNA is TGTGCCAGCAGCTTAGAGTCGACAGTTAACTATGGCTACACCTTC.

This chain connects TRBV2 to TRBJ2-1; the match to TRBD2 covers 8 bases. V shed 7 bases and J 4 bases; nucleotides not matched to a gene: 9. Germline V gene data show CDR1 as SNHLY and CDR2 as FYNNEI. This CDR3 is built from 15 residues. The CDR3 sequence: CASTISGVTYNEQFF. Written as DNA, the CDR3 is TGTGCCAGCACCATTAGCGGGGTTACTTACAATGAGCAGTTCTTC.

The chain combines TRBV19 with TRBJ2-5; TRBD2 aligns across 8 bases. Germline V gives CDR1 LNHDA, CDR2 SQIVND (reference sequence). The CDR3 totals 16 residues. The V and J ends lost 2 bases and 5 bases, in that order; junction bases with no gene match: 10. CDR3 nucleotide sequence: TGTGCCAGTAGTATAAGCGGACTAGCATCGGCGGAGACCCAGTACTTC. Protein: CASSISGLASAETQYF.

This clone occurred a few times. V usage is TRBV12-2 and J usage is TRBJ2-7; TRBD1 is taken as the D call from the table, unchecked against the DNA. TRBV12-2 is a pseudogene. The CDR3 is 14 residues long. CDR3: CASRLGGHTYEQYF. For the CDR3, the DNA is TGTGCAAGTCGCTTAGGTGGACACACCTACGAGCAGTACTTC.

A single count supports this clone. The chain carries TRBV4-1 and TRBJ2-1, with 7 bases identical to TRBD2. The V and J ends lost 0 bases and 3 bases, in that order; junction bases with no gene match: 5. The CDR3 extends over 16 amino acids. Per the germline V gene, CDR1 is MGHRA and CDR2 is YSYEKL. The CDR3 spells CASSQDREGRYNEQFF. The CDR3 coding sequence is TGCGCCAGCAGCCAAGACAGGGAGGGCCGCTACAATGAGCAGTTCTTC.

The chain carries TRBV3-1 (or the pseudogene TRBV3-2) and TRBJ2-4; 8 nucleotides match TRBD1. The J segment lost 6 bases and the V segment lost 0 bases, leaving 7 bases of the junction unmatched. In germline, CDR1 is LGHDT, CDR2 YNNKEL (reference sequence). CDR3 length: 16 residues. Written as DNA, the CDR3 is TGTGCCAGCAGCCAAGATGTCGGACAGGGTACAAACATTCAGTACTTC. It codes for CASSQDVGQGTNIQYF.

This clone was seen once. The rearrangement joins TRBV19 to TRBJ1-4; D remains ambiguous. The V gene lost 10 bases and the J gene lost 3 bases, with 15 bases spanning the gap. Germline V gene lookup returns CDR1 LNHDA and CDR2 SQIVND (reference sequence). This CDR3 has 14 residues. CDR3 sequence (DNA): TGTGCCACCACGGGGTATGGATCTAATGAAAAACTGTTTTTT. It yields the protein CATTGYGSNEKLFF.

This clone was seen only a few times. The gene calls are TRBV28 and TRBJ1-2, with 8 bases fitting TRBD1. The germline CDR1 and CDR2 sequences are MDHEN and SYDVKM. The CDR3 covers 17 residues. The V and J ends lost 3 bases and 7 bases, in that order; junction bases with no gene match: 16. The CDR3: CASSFPPLSGGSGGYTF. CDR3 in DNA: TGTGCCAGCAGTTTCCCTCCCCTCTCAGGGGGCTCGGGTGGCTACACCTTC.

The chain has TRBV28 and TRBJ2-7, with 7 nucleotides matching TRBD2. Germline V gene sequence: CDR1 MDHEN, CDR2 SYDVKM. Germline trimming cut 5 bases from V and 4 bases from J; bases unmatched to any gene: 14. This CDR3 has 16 residues. The CDR3 DNA is TGTGCCAGCAGTCCCCTTTTGGAAGCGGGGAGTTACGAGCAGTACTTC. It translates to CASSPLLEAGSYEQYF.